The 14 T cell receptor beta chains in this list originate from one sample, sequenced in a study of response to subunit inactivated influenza vaccine. TCRdb reprocessed the RT-PCR reads via MiXCR and lists one record per CDR3 protein. Among around 320,000 distinct CDR3 sequences listed, over 20% were seen once. The sample in question was PBMCs from blood, obtained about 20 months after vaccination. These receptors were collected from a man between 50 and 69 years old who received an inactivated influenza vaccine.

This rearrangement joins TRBV7-9 to TRBJ1-3; D is unresolved. Trimming removed 1 base from V and 2 bases from J, with 12 bases in between. The germline CDR1 and CDR2 sequences are SEHNR and FQNEAQ (reference sequence). The CDR3 length is 16 residues. The chain's CDR3 is CASSLGVITTGNTIYF. The DNA of the CDR3 is TGTGCCAGCAGCTTAGGAGTGATAACGACTGGAAACACCATATATTTT. The entire variable domain, with the rest obtained from reference TRBV7-9 and TRBJ1-3, is as follows: DTGVSQNPRHKITKRGQNVTFRCDPISEHNRLYWYRQTLGQGPEFLTYFQNEAQLEKSRLLSDRFSAERPKGSFSTLEIQRTEQGDSAMYLCASSLGVITTGNTIYFGEGSWLTVV.

This clonotype showed up just a few times. The V and J genes are TRBV20-1 and TRBJ2-7; 7 bases match TRBD1. The V gene's germline CDR1 is DFQATT and CDR2 SNEGSKA (reference sequence). The CDR3 is 13 residues long. With V trimmed by 7 bases and J by 0 bases, 6 bases remained unmatched. The DNA for the CDR3 is TGCAGTGTCCCCGGGACAGTCTCCTACGAGCAGTACTTC. Translating gives CSVPGTVSYEQYF.

This clonotype was counted between two and nine times. V usage is TRBV4-2 and J usage is TRBJ2-3; no definite D call. The ends were cut back, 0 bases at V and 2 bases at J, with 12 bases in the middle. Germline CDR1 reads LGHNA; CDR2 reads YNFKEQ. CDR3 length: 16 amino acids. The CDR3 region has the DNA TGTGCCAGCAGCCAAGATCGATCCTCGACCACAGATACGCAGTATTTT. It specifies CASSQDRSSTTDTQYF.

This clonotype was seen just once. The chain carries TRBV7-9 and TRBJ2-7; 8 nucleotides agree with TRBD1. The CDR3 spans 14 residues. Germline loops: CDR1 SEHNR, CDR2 FQNEAQ (reference sequence). Trimming took 4 bases from V and 7 from J; bases not matched to a gene: 9. The CDR3 sequence: CASSWRTGMEEQYF. DNA of the CDR3: TGTGCCAGCAGCTGGAGGACAGGGATGGAAGAGCAGTACTTC.

The chain couples TRBV20-1 to TRBJ1-6; the D gene is possibly TRBD1 (6 bases). This CDR3 is built from 14 residues. Germline V CDR1 and CDR2: DFQATT, SNEGSKA (reference sequence). Trimming took 6 bases from V and 7 from J, leaving 16 bases between them. The CDR3 coding sequence is TGCAGTGCAAAGGGGGGGACGGCCAATTCACCCCTCCACTTT. It yields the protein CSAKGGTANSPLHF.

This rearrangement joins TRBV20-1 to TRBJ2-1; 15 bases fit TRBD2. Germline V CDR1 and CDR2: DFQATT, SNEGSKA (reference sequence). This CDR3 is 14 amino acids long. The CDR3 coding sequence is TGCAGCGAACGGACTAGCGGGAGGGTCGGCCCCCAGTTCTTC. This encodes CSERTSGRVGPQFF.

This clonotype came up a few times. V usage is TRBV20-1 and J usage is TRBJ2-4; 14 bases match TRBD2. After removal of 0 bases from V and 1 base from J, the junction contained 5 bases not matched to a gene. CDR3 length: 18 amino acids. Germline CDR1 is DFQATT and CDR2 is SNEGSKA (reference sequence). CDR3 sequence (DNA): TGCAGTGCTAGAGATCGACTAGCGGGAGGGCTGGCCAAAAACATTCAGTACTTC. It is translated as CSARDRLAGGLAKNIQYF.

In its sample, this clonotype was seen a few times. The J gene is TRBJ2-3, the V gene TRBV6-5; D could derive from TRBD1 or TRBD2 (6 bases each). The CDR3 runs 16 residues. In germline, CDR1 is MNHEY, CDR2 SVGAGI. Trimming pared 0 bases from V and 0 bases from J, leaving 10 bases between. As DNA, the CDR3 is TGTGCCAGCAGTTACTCGTCGGGGGCTAGCACAGATACGCAGTATTTT. Protein sequence: CASSYSSGASTDTQYF.

This clonotype was seen more than once but under ten times. This sequence joins TRBV12-3 or TRBV12-4 and TRBJ2-3, with D perhaps TRBD1 (5 bases). CDR3 size: 14 residues. V lost 6 bases, J lost 2 bases, and 12 bases lay in between. CDR3 amino acids: CASRMTDLTDTQYF. The CDR3 nucleotides are TGTGCCAGCAGGATGACAGATCTCACAGATACGCAGTATTTT.

V gene TRBV15 combines with J gene TRBJ2-1; 11 bases map to TRBD2. V lost 5 bases to trimming and J lost 0 bases; unmatched junction nucleotides: 3. Germline CDR1 is LNHNV and CDR2 is YYDKDF (reference sequence). The CDR3 totals 16 residues. The CDR3 spells CATSFGTSGSYNEQFF. The CDR3 bases are TGTGCCACCAGCTTCGGGACTAGCGGCTCCTACAATGAGCAGTTCTTC.

The CDR3 DNA reads TGCGCCAGCAGGGACAGGGGGCGGATCACAGATACGCAGTATTTT. It encodes CASRDRGRITDTQYF. The rearrangement joins TRBV5-1 to TRBJ2-3; 11 bases match TRBD1. This CDR3 comprises 15 residues. The ends lost 5 bases at V and 2 bases at J; junction bases unmatched: 4. CDR1 is SGHRS and CDR2 is YFSETQ in the germline V gene.

V usage is TRBV6-5 and J usage is TRBJ2-1, with 9 bases identical to TRBD2. CDR1 MNHEY and CDR2 SVGAGI come from the germline V gene. V lost 0 bases, J lost 3 bases, and 9 bases stayed unmatched. CDR3 length equals 18 residues. The DNA for the CDR3 is TGTGCCAGCAGTTACTCGACATCCAGCGGGGGGTTCTACAATGAGCAGTTCTTC. Encoded protein: CASSYSTSSGGFYNEQFF.

This chain connects TRBV5-5 to TRBJ1-3; no clear D gene. The germline V and J ends were trimmed by 0 bases and 0 bases, with 7 bases remaining between them. This CDR3 spans 15 amino acids. Germline assignment: CDR1 SGHKS and CDR2 YYEKEE (reference sequence). The CDR3 sequence is CASSLGSDSGNTIYF. As DNA, the CDR3 is TGTGCCAGCAGCTTGGGGTCAGACTCTGGAAACACCATATATTTT.

The CDR3 nucleotides read TGTGCCAGTAGTCTGGACAGCCGAGCGCCTAACTATGGCTACACCTTC. This sequence encodes CASSLDSRAPNYGYTF. The chain employs TRBV19 and TRBJ1-2; maybe TRBD1 (6 bases). CDR1 and CDR2 (germline): LNHDA, SQIVND (reference sequence). Trimming pared 5 bases from V and 0 bases from J, leaving 16 bases between. The CDR3 consists of 16 residues.